These T cell receptor beta chains were read from a single sample in a study of cytomegalovirus exposure and HLA in healthy donors. Repertoires were generated with immunoSEQ multiplex PCR, while TCRdb's copy carries only in-frame clones and drops some. This table holds fewer than 250,000 clones, about 80% found once. The sequenced sample consisted of PBMCs. The receptors derive from a man aged 35 to 55 in good health and CMV-seropositive. The CDR3 runs from the conserved cysteine through the conserved F or W. The order of the fields is V gene, CDR3 length, CDR3 protein.

TRBV7-6 | 14 | CASSPRTSHNEQFF
TRBV7-2 | 14 | CASSLGGLTDTQYF
TRBV4-2 | 11 | CASSLGVGYTF
TRBV7-3 | 18 | CASSPLLAGEVSTDTQYF
TRBV4-1 | 15 | CASSHGDRDNQPQHF
TRBV10-1 | 13 | CASSLGANTEAFF
TRBV18 | 11 | CASRYGNEQFF
TRBV5-1 | 15 | CASSLEGTSVNEQFF
TRBV6-4 | 14 | CASSDLEGAGELFF
TRBV29-1 | 13 | CSVHGRATGELFF
TRBV15 | 15 | CATSPWQGLFNEQFF
TRBV14 | 14 | CASSLSGTADTQYF
TRBV9 | 16 | CASSPLSGGYMDTQYF
TRBV5-1 | 13 | CASSLAGGQPQHF
TRBV6-1 | 15 | CASSLTGGGIWGYTF
TRBV18 | 16 | CASSPPISSPRNIQYF
TRBV7-9 | 13 | CASSPGGRNTIYF
TRBV6-4 | 15 | CASSPGTGTYNEQFF
TRBV18 | 13 | CASSPGARETQYF
TRBV5-6 | 14 | CASSLRGSNQPQHF
TRBV2 | 14 | CASSDYVSTDTQYF
TRBV18 | 18 | CASSPVTYSVSGANVLTF
TRBV2 | 14 | CASTKDRSFDEQYF
TRBV2 | 14 | CAGRQDISGNTIYF
TRBV6-1 | 14 | CASSDNRYTDTQYF
TRBV7-8 | 14 | CASSLQGVGQPQHF
TRBV6-5 | 15 | CASSSTTSGDYEQYF
TRBV7-8 | 13 | CASSLGLNSPLHF
TRBV7-6 | 14 | CASSLLQGSTEAFF
TRBV19 | 13 | CASSVSRNTEAFF
TRBV7-3 | 15 | CATARGASESAEQYF
TRBV18 | 17 | CAGSPPRQGTANEKLFF
TRBV11-2 | 15 | CASSLERLPTGELFF
TRBV5-5 | 16 | CASTPSERATNEKLFF
TRBV27 | 16 | CASCSSRSGPYNEQFF
TRBV5-1 | 12 | CASSQGTYEQYF
TRBV27 | 15 | CASKGGSGRIYEQYF
TRBV9 | 15 | CASSVGLAGVETQYF
TRBV5-1 | 14 | CASARAGSTRWQYF
TRBV10-1 | 13 | CASSRQDNSPLHF
TRBV4-2 | 16 | CASSPASGSGADTQYF
TRBV14 | 14 | CASSPGTTPDEQYF
TRBV27 | 13 | CASSWQGDYGYTF
TRBV18 | 12 | CASSPAEGGYTF
TRBV2 | 15 | CASRAQGARGEKLFF